The rows below give T cell receptor beta chains drawn from one sample of a study of cytomegalovirus exposure and HLA in healthy donors. Produced via immunoSEQ multiplex PCR; TCRdb's table is partial and in-frame only. The data hold more than 110,000 clones, with roughly 80% observed a single time. Sequenced: PBMCs. The source is a male donor in good health and CMV-seronegative. Both conserved end residues are part of each CDR3. Each record gives: V gene, D gene, clone size, J gene, CDR3 length, CDR3 DNA, CDR3 protein. A D gene is named only where the DNA matches it firmly. Not all rows give a size; the values are once, few, many and, for expanded clones, a class.

TRBV6-6	TRBD1	.	TRBJ1-5	14	TGTGCCAGCAGGCCTATCAGGGGGAATCAGCCCCAGCATTTT	CASRPIRGNQPQHF
TRBV29-1	TRBD1	.	TRBJ1-1	13	TGCAGCCCCATTGAGCAGGGGGCGGCAGGGGCTTTCTTT	CSPIEQGAAGAFF
TRBV5-4	.	.	TRBJ2-3	16	TGTGCCAGCAGCCCGTCGGGGGGCTCATCACAAAATACGCAGTATTTT	CASSPSGGSSQNTQYF
TRBV9	.	.	TRBJ2-7	13	TGTGCCAGCAGCGTCCTTGGCCATGGCGAGCAGTACTTC	CASSVLGHGEQYF
TRBV11-3	.	few	TRBJ2-2	13	TGTGCCAGCAGCTTAGATCCCTCCGGGGAGCTGTTTTTT	CASSLDPSGELFF
TRBV11-2	TRBD1	.	TRBJ2-3	14	TGTGCCAGCAGACCTCCGGGACAGGGTTATACGCAGTATTTT	CASRPPGQGYTQYF
TRBV19	TRBD1	.	TRBJ1-2	13	TGTGCCAGTACAGACAGGGGGTACTATGGCTACACCTTC	CASTDRGYYGYTF
TRBV6-5	.	.	TRBJ2-5	14	TGTGCCAGCAGTTACGCTCAGTTCTTTGGGACCCAGTACTTC	CASSYAQFFGTQYF
TRBV11-2	.	.	TRBJ2-7	12	TGTGCCAGCAGCTCAAGAATCTACGAGCAGTACTTC	CASSSRIYEQYF
TRBV7-3	TRBD2	.	TRBJ2-3	15	TGTGCCAGCAGCCGAGCGGGGGTCGACACAGATACGCAGTATTTT	CASSRAGVDTDTQYF
TRBV4-3	TRBD2	.	TRBJ2-7	17	TGCGCCAGCAGCCAAGAAGTCCAGCGGGGGGGATACTACGAGCAGTACTTC	CASSQEVQRGGYYEQYF
TRBV30	TRBD1	.	TRBJ1-1	15	TGTGCCTGGAGTGCCACAGGGGGCGCTTGGACTGAAGCTTTCTTT	CAWSATGGAWTEAFF
TRBV28	.	.	TRBJ2-7	15	TGTGCCAGCACCGGAGGGGCCCTCGGCGGCTACGAGCAGTACTTC	CASTGGALGGYEQYF
TRBV25-1	TRBD1	.	TRBJ1-1	14	TGTGCCAGCACTTCGACAGGGGTAGCCACTGAAGCTTTCTTT	CASTSTGVATEAFF
TRBV9	.	.	TRBJ1-2	13	TGTGCCAGCAGCGTGCGGGTTCGGGATGGCTACACCTTC	CASSVRVRDGYTF
TRBV6-6	.	.	TRBJ1-1	14	TGTGCCAGCAGTTCCTTGCAGGGGTCGACTGAAGCTTTCTTT	CASSSLQGSTEAFF
TRBV30	TRBD1	.	TRBJ1-5	15	TGTGCCTGGAGTGTAGGGACAGGGGGGAATCAGCCCCAGCATTTT	CAWSVGTGGNQPQHF
TRBV7-2	.	.	TRBJ1-1	13	TGTGCCAGCAGCTATAGGGGTTTTGCTGAAGCTTTCTTT	CASSYRGFAEAFF
TRBV15	TRBD1	.	TRBJ1-2	15	TGTGCCACCAGCAGAGGGGGGACAGGGAACTATGGCTACACCTTC	CATSRGGTGNYGYTF
TRBV7-9	TRBD1	.	TRBJ2-7	17	TGTTCCAGCAGCCCTCCCGAACCAGACAGGGGTACCTACGAGCAGTACTTC	CSSSPPEPDRGTYEQYF
TRBV5-6	TRBD1	.	TRBJ2-5	15	TGTGCCAGCAGCTTAGGGACAGGGGGATGGGAGACCCAGTACTTC	CASSLGTGGWETQYF
TRBV7-9	TRBD1	few	TRBJ1-1	12	TGTGCCAGCAGCTATAACAGGGGAGAAGCTTTCTTT	CASSYNRGEAFF
TRBV2	.	few	TRBJ1-2	13	TGTGCCAGCCTAAGTTCCACCCACTATGGCTACACCTTC	CASLSSTHYGYTF
TRBV4-1	TRBD2	.	TRBJ2-5	16	TGCGCCAGCAGCCAAGGTGGGACTAGCGGCGAAGAGACCCAGTACTTC	CASSQGGTSGEETQYF
TRBV5-6	.	once	TRBJ2-3	14	TGTGCCAGCAGCCCCCCATGGAGGAGGGATACGCAGTATTTT	CASSPPWRRDTQYF
TRBV18	TRBD2	.	TRBJ2-1	15	TGTGCCAGCTCACCATGGACTAGCGGGGGAGGTGAGCAGTTCTTC	CASSPWTSGGGEQFF
TRBV4-2	.	.	TRBJ2-7	13	TGTGCCAGCAGCGGTACGAGTTCCTACGAGCAGTACTTC	CASSGTSSYEQYF
TRBV19	.	.	TRBJ2-3	14	TGTGCCAGTAGTATAGTTGAGGGGGCAGATACGCAGTATTTT	CASSIVEGADTQYF
TRBV7-2	.	.	TRBJ2-4	11	TGTGCCAGCAGCTCGGGAAACATTCAGTACTTC	CASSSGNIQYF
TRBV5-1	.	.	TRBJ2-2	16	TGCGCCAGCAGCTTGGGCGGAATCATGAACACCGGGGAGCTGTTTTTT	CASSLGGIMNTGELFF
TRBV7-8	TRBD1	.	TRBJ2-2	15	TGTGCCAGCAGCGTCTGGACAGGGAACACCGGGGAGCTGTTTTTT	CASSVWTGNTGELFF
TRBV29-1	.	.	TRBJ1-2	13	TGCAGCGTCCGGGGACAAACTAACTATGGCTACACCTTC	CSVRGQTNYGYTF
TRBV5-1	TRBD1	.	TRBJ1-1	13	TGCGCCAGCAGGACAGGGACGAACACTGAAGCTTTCTTT	CASRTGTNTEAFF
TRBV5-5	.	.	TRBJ1-6	16	TGTGCCAGCAGCTTGCGACGGGATAGGGATAATTCACCCCTCCACTTT	CASSLRRDRDNSPLHF
TRBV7-8	TRBD2	.	TRBJ2-7	14	TGTGCCAGCAGCGATAGCGGGGGGGCGTACGAGCAGTACTTC	CASSDSGGAYEQYF
TRBV6-5	TRBD1	.	TRBJ1-3	14	TGTGCCAGCAGCCAGGGGGCGCGGGGAAACACCATATATTTT	CASSQGARGNTIYF
TRBV7-2	TRBD1	.	TRBJ2-5	15	TGTGCCAGCAGCTTGGGAGACAGGGGACAAGAGACCCAGTACTTC	CASSLGDRGQETQYF
TRBV29-1	TRBD1	.	TRBJ1-1	14	TGCAGCGTTGGGGGACAGGGGTTTATCGCTGAAGCTTTCTTT	CSVGGQGFIAEAFF
TRBV7-2	TRBD1	.	TRBJ1-1	16	TGTGCCAGCAGCTTGGGCACAGGACAGGGTTACACTGAAGCTTTCTTT	CASSLGTGQGYTEAFF
TRBV7-2	TRBD2	.	TRBJ2-1	17	TGTGCCAGCAGCTCCCCGTCTAAGCGGGGGGGAAACAATGAGCAGTTCTTC	CASSSPSKRGGNNEQFF
TRBV4-1	.	.	TRBJ2-3	15	TGCGCCAGCAGCTCCCCCGGCGGGTCTGGAGATACGCAGTATTTT	CASSSPGGSGDTQYF
TRBV14	TRBD1	.	TRBJ1-4	15	TGTGCCAGCAGCCTAAGGACAGGGTCTAATGAAAAACTGTTTTTT	CASSLRTGSNEKLFF
TRBV30	.	.	TRBJ1-2	13	TGTGCCTGGAACCAGGGATCGTTCGATGGCTACACCTTC	CAWNQGSFDGYTF
TRBV7-9	.	.	TRBJ2-3	14	TGTGCCAGCAGCTTAGGAGTAGCGACAGATACGCAGTATTTT	CASSLGVATDTQYF
TRBV6-6	TRBD1	.	TRBJ1-2	15	TGTGCCAGCAGTTATGGGACAGGGGGTTTATATGGCTACACCTTC	CASSYGTGGLYGYTF
TRBV5-3	TRBD2	few	TRBJ2-3	22	TGTGCCAGAAGCACTCGACTAGCGGGGGGTCTCGTTACTACCGTCGGCCCAGATACGCAGTATTTT	CARSTRLAGGLVTTVGPDTQYF
TRBV7-8	.	.	TRBJ1-6	13	TGTGCCAGCAGCTTGGACAAATATTCACCCCTCCACTTT	CASSLDKYSPLHF
TRBV6-1	.	.	TRBJ1-6	16	TGTGCCAGCAGTGAAGCGGTGGGACAAGTACGATCACCCCTCCACTTT	CASSEAVGQVRSPLHF